The sequence of this T cell receptor beta chain was determined in a study of blood T cell repertoires in COVID-19. About the study: The origin of the acute and convalescent COVID-19 samples was the United States, Italy and Spain. The analysed material was cDNA or gDNA that came from T cells, B-cell-depleted T cells, or PBMCs.

Authors' analysis steps: Reference gene primers were amplified, and this amplification served to estimate nucleated cell counts. Measured with immunoSEQ multiplex PCR; TCRdb has only the in-frame clones, and not every one. V and J calls plus clone size are reproduced from that table; the DNA served to infer D and trimming. The table lists 2,500 to 3,500 clones, roughly 93% of them singletons. The CDR3 runs to 14 residues. V was clipped by 6 bases and J by 5 bases, with 17 bases between them. The V gene's germline CDR1 is MDHEN and CDR2 SYDVKM. Sequencing was done on a sample of peripheral blood. The receptor comes from a human donor in a cohort sampled during active COVID-19. The chain carries TRBV28 and TRBJ2-7; a weak D match, TRBD1 (5 bases). The CDR3, as DNA: TGTGCCAGCAGCCCCCTGGGCCAGGGAAACGAGCAGTACTTC. It yields the protein CASSPLGQGNEQYF.